Listed below are T cell receptor beta chains from one sample, sequenced in a study of sequential checkpoint blockade in melanoma. Produced via immunoSEQ multiplex PCR; TCRdb's table is partial and in-frame only. The table has several thousand clones, about 15% seen once. This specimen was tumor tissue (inferred from file names), taken from a patient given nivolumab and ipilimumab in sequence. Receptors originate from a human donor with melanoma. Both conserved end residues are part of each CDR3. Each record gives: D gene, V gene, clone size, J gene, CDR3 protein, CDR3 DNA. A D gene is named only where the DNA matches it firmly. Clone size is given for some rows only: seen once, a few or many times, or a class if the clone is expanded.

d_gene: -
v_gene: TRBV6-8
abundance: -
j_gene: TRBJ1-5
CDR3aa: CASSAWYGENQPQHF
CDR3nt: TGTGCCAGCAGTGCGTGGTACGGTGAAAATCAGCCCCAGCATTTT

d_gene: TRBD2
v_gene: TRBV6-8
abundance: few
j_gene: TRBJ2-5
CDR3aa: CASSGTSDSPQETQYF
CDR3nt: TGTGCCAGCAGCGGGACTAGCGACTCCCCACAAGAGACCCAGTACTTC

d_gene: -
v_gene: TRBV6-7
abundance: -
j_gene: TRBJ1-1
CDR3aa: CASRENREAFF
CDR3nt: TGTGCCAGCAGAGAAAACAGGGAAGCTTTCTTT

d_gene: TRBD1
v_gene: TRBV4-1
abundance: many
j_gene: TRBJ2-1
CDR3aa: CASSQVGLSGGEQFF
CDR3nt: TGCGCCAGCAGCCAAGTCGGCTTATCAGGGGGTGAGCAGTTCTTC

d_gene: TRBD2
v_gene: TRBV7-8
abundance: few
j_gene: TRBJ2-1
CDR3aa: CASSSGLGKEQFF
CDR3nt: TGTGCCAGCAGCTCCGGACTAGGAAAAGAGCAGTTCTTC

d_gene: TRBD1
v_gene: TRBV30
abundance: few
j_gene: TRBJ1-5
CDR3aa: CAWSTGVGNQPQHF
CDR3nt: TGTGCCTGGTCCACAGGGGTGGGTAATCAGCCCCAGCATTTT

d_gene: -
v_gene: TRBV12-5
abundance: few
j_gene: TRBJ2-6
CDR3aa: CASTLRNRMSSGANVLTF
CDR3nt: TGTGCCAGCACCCTAAGGAACCGGATGTCCTCTGGGGCCAACGTCCTGACTTTC

d_gene: -
v_gene: TRBV6-8
abundance: -
j_gene: TRBJ2-2
CDR3aa: CASRPENTGELFF
CDR3nt: TGTGCCAGCAGACCCGAAAACACCGGGGAGCTGTTTTTT

d_gene: -
v_gene: TRBV6-8
abundance: medium-sized
j_gene: TRBJ2-1
CDR3aa: CASSRRHRESHEQFF
CDR3nt: TGTGCCAGCAGTCGACGGCACAGGGAATCACATGAGCAGTTCTTC

d_gene: -
v_gene: TRBV9
abundance: -
j_gene: TRBJ2-7
CDR3aa: CASSVGSGTHSEQYF
CDR3nt: TGTGCCAGCAGCGTAGGGTCTGGGACCCACTCCGAGCAGTACTTC

d_gene: -
v_gene: TRBV7-2
abundance: few
j_gene: TRBJ1-1
CDR3aa: CASSLARGTEAFF
CDR3nt: TGTGCCAGCAGCCTTGCACGGGGCACTGAAGCTTTCTTT

d_gene: -
v_gene: TRBV10-2
abundance: -
j_gene: TRBJ1-2
CDR3aa: CASSLSLRGAYGYTF
CDR3nt: TGCGCCAGCAGTCTTAGCCTGCGGGGGGCTTATGGCTACACCTTC

d_gene: -
v_gene: TRBV19
abundance: few
j_gene: TRBJ1-2
CDR3aa: CASSILGQGYGYTF
CDR3nt: TGTGCCAGTAGTATCCTGGGACAAGGCTATGGCTACACCTTC